Below, 4 T cell receptor beta chains from the same sample are listed, as sequenced in a study of T cells after yellow fever vaccination (dated by TCRdb to the late 2010s). Preparation of the library involved 5' RACE. TCRdb records Illumina NovaSeq 6000 as the sequencer. Using fastp at Q25 and MiXCR, TCRdb reprocessed the public reads and kept productive beta chains. Here each entry gathers all rows of one CDR3 protein and keeps the most common genes and DNA. This sample holds 150,000 to 200,000 distinct CDR3 sequences; about 11% were observed only once. The ten biggest clones cover 35% to 40% of the sample. The sample's treatment or condition, from its label and the paper: live attenuated yellow fever vaccine strain. This specimen was CD8+ T cells sorted from PBMCs, taken 15 days after the yellow fever booster vaccination. Receptors were obtained from a man between 18 and 29 years old who received the YFV17D yellow fever vaccine.

The chain employs TRBV27 and TRBJ1-5, with D tentatively TRBD1 (5 bases). Germline lookup yields CDR1 MNHEY and CDR2 SMNVEV (reference sequence). V shed 0 bases and J shed 7 bases, with 16 bases lying between them. The length of the CDR3 is 16 residues. The CDR3 sequence: CASSLSSWQGGQPQHF. In DNA form, the CDR3 reads TGTGCCAGCAGTTTATCGAGTTGGCAGGGTGGACAGCCCCAGCATTTT.

This clonotype appeared a few times. This chain links TRBV13 with TRBJ2-1, with a possible D match to TRBD1 (6 bases). The CDR3 is 11 residues long. The germline gives CDR1 PRHDT, CDR2 FYEKMQ (reference sequence). Deletions cut 4 bases from V and 10 bases from J, with 8 bases between. The CDR3 nucleotides read TGTGCCAGCAGCTGGACAGACGAGCAGTTCTTC. Translated, it gives CASSWTDEQFF.

This clonotype was seen only a few times. This rearrangement joins TRBV12-3 or TRBV12-4 to TRBJ2-7; tentative D call: TRBD1 (5 bases). V lost 5 bases and J lost 3, with 26 bases in between. The CDR3 length is 18 residues. The CDR3 loop reads CASSQASWSRTTGYEQYF. CDR3 sequence (DNA): TGTGCCAGCAGTCAAGCGTCCTGGTCTCGAACTACAGGCTACGAGCAGTACTTC.

This clonotype occurred a few times. V gene TRBV9 combines with J gene TRBJ2-1; D may be TRBD2 (5 bases). Germline V gene sequence: CDR1 SGDLS, CDR2 YYNGEE. This CDR3 is 14 amino acids long. V gave up 0 bases and J gave up 10 bases, with 14 bases separating them. The CDR3 bases are TGTGCCAGCAGCGTAGCTCGGTCGCCGGGGGAGCAGTTCTTC. Translating it yields CASSVARSPGEQFF.